This is a list of T cell receptor beta chains from one sample in a study of PD-L1 blockade in urothelial cancer. Assay used: immunoSEQ multiplex PCR; TCRdb lists only in-frame clones, some missing. The table shows some 52,000 clones, with approximately 81% occurring only once. Sequencing was performed on PBMCs, taken around atezolizumab (anti-PD-L1) treatment. These TCRs come from a man between 65 and 80 years old with urothelial cancer. Both conserved end residues are part of each CDR3. A D gene is named only where the DNA matches it firmly. Where a row states a size, it is once, few, many or the class of an expanded clone; other rows omit it.

J gene: TRBJ2-3; D gene: -; V gene: TRBV5-1; clone size: -; CDR3 DNA: TGCGCCAGCAGCGAACCTCGGGATCCCACAGATACGCAGTATTTT; CDR3 protein: CASSEPRDPTDTQYF
J gene: TRBJ1-2; D gene: -; V gene: TRBV29-1; clone size: few; CDR3 DNA: TGCAGCGTTGAAGATGGGAGGGGGAAGAGCTATGGCTACACCTTC; CDR3 protein: CSVEDGRGKSYGYTF
J gene: TRBJ1-2; D gene: -; V gene: TRBV29-1; clone size: -; CDR3 DNA: TGCAGCGTACGCACCGAGGGGGATTTTAACTATGGCTACACCTTC; CDR3 protein: CSVRTEGDFNYGYTF
J gene: TRBJ2-7; D gene: -; V gene: TRBV27; clone size: -; CDR3 DNA: TGTGCCAGCAGTTTCAAGGGGCCAAAGGGAAACGAGCAGTACTTC; CDR3 protein: CASSFKGPKGNEQYF
J gene: TRBJ2-4; D gene: TRBD2; V gene: TRBV5-1; clone size: -; CDR3 DNA: TGCGCCAGCAGCTCTCTAGCGGGGGCTGCCCACTTAAACTTC; CDR3 protein: CASSSLAGAAHLNF
J gene: TRBJ2-5; D gene: -; V gene: TRBV5-1; clone size: -; CDR3 DNA: TGCGCCAGCAGCCCGGTAATCGGGGAGACCCAGTACTTC; CDR3 protein: CASSPVIGETQYF
J gene: TRBJ2-5; D gene: TRBD1; V gene: TRBV5-4; clone size: -; CDR3 DNA: TGTGCCAGCAGCTCGTGGACAGGGCGCGAGACCCAGTACTTC; CDR3 protein: CASSSWTGRETQYF
J gene: TRBJ2-7; D gene: TRBD2; V gene: TRBV7-2; clone size: -; CDR3 DNA: TGTGCCAGCAGCTTTTTAGCGGGGGACTCCTACGAGCAGTACTTC; CDR3 protein: CASSFLAGDSYEQYF
J gene: TRBJ1-2; D gene: -; V gene: TRBV29-1; clone size: -; CDR3 DNA: TGCAGCGTTGAAGTACAGCCTCCCAACTATGGCTACACCTTC; CDR3 protein: CSVEVQPPNYGYTF
J gene: TRBJ1-1; D gene: -; V gene: TRBV7-6; clone size: -; CDR3 DNA: TGTGCCAGCAGCTTATTCCAGGACTCCGAAGCTTTCTTT; CDR3 protein: CASSLFQDSEAFF
J gene: TRBJ1-1; D gene: TRBD1; V gene: TRBV6-5; clone size: once; CDR3 DNA: TGTGCCAGCAGTTACGACAGGACAGGGCATGAAGCTTTCTTT; CDR3 protein: CASSYDRTGHEAFF
J gene: TRBJ2-5; D gene: TRBD1; V gene: TRBV11-2; clone size: -; CDR3 DNA: TGTGCCAGCAGCTCGCGACAGGGGGTGAGGGAGACCCAGTACTTC; CDR3 protein: CASSSRQGVRETQYF
J gene: TRBJ1-1; D gene: -; V gene: TRBV5-4; clone size: -; CDR3 DNA: TGTGCCAGCAGCACCCGCAACCGGGGGGCTGAAGCTTTCTTT; CDR3 protein: CASSTRNRGAEAFF
J gene: TRBJ2-7; D gene: -; V gene: TRBV19; clone size: -; CDR3 DNA: TGTGCCAGTAGTAGGGGGGGCGCATACGAGCAGTACTTC; CDR3 protein: CASSRGGAYEQYF
J gene: TRBJ2-1; D gene: TRBD2; V gene: TRBV5-4; clone size: -; CDR3 DNA: TGTGCCAGCAGCACCGGGACTAGCGGGAGTAGGGGTGAGCAGTTCTTC; CDR3 protein: CASSTGTSGSRGEQFF
J gene: TRBJ1-2; D gene: TRBD1; V gene: TRBV4-1; clone size: -; CDR3 DNA: TGCGCCAGCAGCCAAGATCGAACAGGGGAGTCTAACTATGGCTACACCTTC; CDR3 protein: CASSQDRTGESNYGYTF
J gene: TRBJ2-3; D gene: -; V gene: TRBV6-1; clone size: -; CDR3 DNA: TGTGCCAGCCAAGCGGCAGATACGCAGTATTTT; CDR3 protein: CASQAADTQYF
J gene: TRBJ2-1; D gene: -; V gene: TRBV10-3; clone size: -; CDR3 DNA: TGTGCCATCAGTGAGGGACTAGGGGGCAATGAGCAGTTCTTC; CDR3 protein: CAISEGLGGNEQFF
J gene: TRBJ1-1; D gene: -; V gene: TRBV4-1; clone size: once; CDR3 DNA: TGCGCCAGCAGCGCAGAAAAAGGACAGCTGAACACTGAAGCTTTCTTT; CDR3 protein: CASSAEKGQLNTEAFF
J gene: TRBJ2-7; D gene: TRBD2; V gene: TRBV7-9; clone size: -; CDR3 DNA: TGTGCCAGCAGCAACGGGGGGAACTCCGAGCAGTACTTC; CDR3 protein: CASSNGGNSEQYF
J gene: TRBJ2-5; D gene: -; V gene: TRBV7-6; clone size: -; CDR3 DNA: TGTGCCAGCAACTTAGGGACGGGAAAGACCCAGTACTTC; CDR3 protein: CASNLGTGKTQYF
J gene: TRBJ2-5; D gene: TRBD1; V gene: TRBV30; clone size: -; CDR3 DNA: TGTGCCTGGAGTCTTCACAGGGGGTATGTAGAAGAGACCCAGTACTTC; CDR3 protein: CAWSLHRGYVEETQYF
J gene: TRBJ2-7; D gene: -; V gene: TRBV5-5; clone size: -; CDR3 DNA: TGTGCCAGCAGCTTGAGGACAGCCTACTACGAGCAGTACTTC; CDR3 protein: CASSLRTAYYEQYF
J gene: TRBJ2-6; D gene: -; V gene: TRBV7-6; clone size: -; CDR3 DNA: TGTGCCAGCAGCTCGGTCACTCAGGTGCTGGAAGGGGCCAACGTCCTGACTTTC; CDR3 protein: CASSSVTQVLEGANVLTF
J gene: TRBJ1-4; D gene: -; V gene: TRBV18; clone size: -; CDR3 DNA: TGTGCCAGCTCACCACCGAGGGCTTCGAATGAAAAACTGTTTTTT; CDR3 protein: CASSPPRASNEKLFF
J gene: TRBJ1-2; D gene: TRBD1; V gene: TRBV5-4; clone size: -; CDR3 DNA: TGTGCCAGCAGCTTGACAGGGGGCGATGGCTACACCTTC; CDR3 protein: CASSLTGGDGYTF
J gene: TRBJ2-7; D gene: -; V gene: TRBV7-2; clone size: -; CDR3 DNA: TGTGCCAGCAGCCCCCAAGGAGGGAGGAGTTCCTACGAGCAGTACTTC; CDR3 protein: CASSPQGGRSSYEQYF
J gene: TRBJ2-5; D gene: -; V gene: TRBV28; clone size: -; CDR3 DNA: TGTGCCAGCAAAATGGGAGGGGGACTCCAAGAGACCCAGTACTTC; CDR3 protein: CASKMGGGLQETQYF
J gene: TRBJ1-4; D gene: -; V gene: TRBV25-1; clone size: -; CDR3 DNA: TGTGCCAGCAGTGAATATATTCTCGGGATGAAGGAAAAACTGTTTTTT; CDR3 protein: CASSEYILGMKEKLFF
J gene: TRBJ1-4; D gene: TRBD1; V gene: TRBV28; clone size: -; CDR3 DNA: TGTGCCAGCAGCCGAGGGACAGGGCGCGAAAAACTGTTTTTT; CDR3 protein: CASSRGTGREKLFF
J gene: TRBJ2-7; D gene: TRBD2; V gene: TRBV7-3; clone size: -; CDR3 DNA: TGTGCCAGCTCATATGGGGCGGGAGAGTACGAGCAGTACTTC; CDR3 protein: CASSYGAGEYEQYF
J gene: TRBJ2-3; D gene: -; V gene: TRBV5-4; clone size: -; CDR3 DNA: TGTGCCAGCAGCTTGGGACAGGGGAGGGTGGATACGCAGTATTTT; CDR3 protein: CASSLGQGRVDTQYF
J gene: TRBJ2-2; D gene: -; V gene: TRBV11-3; clone size: few; CDR3 DNA: TGTGCCAGCAGCCCCGGGACCGGGGAGCTGTTTTTT; CDR3 protein: CASSPGTGELFF
J gene: TRBJ1-2; D gene: -; V gene: TRBV5-8; clone size: -; CDR3 DNA: TGTGCCAGCAGTTTGCCGGGACTGTGGAACTATGGCTACACCTTC; CDR3 protein: CASSLPGLWNYGYTF
J gene: TRBJ1-5; D gene: TRBD1; V gene: TRBV7-2; clone size: few; CDR3 DNA: TGTGCCAGCAGCTTAGAGGGGGCGGCATATAGCAATCAGCCCCAGCATTTT; CDR3 protein: CASSLEGAAYSNQPQHF
J gene: TRBJ2-7; D gene: TRBD1; V gene: TRBV29-1; clone size: -; CDR3 DNA: TGCAGCGTCCATACCGGACATCAGGGGGCCGTGGGCTACGAGCAGTACTTC; CDR3 protein: CSVHTGHQGAVGYEQYF
J gene: TRBJ2-5; D gene: -; V gene: TRBV5-1; clone size: -; CDR3 DNA: TGCGCCAGCAGCTTCTCTCCCATGACACACAAACAAGAGACCCAGTACTTC; CDR3 protein: CASSFSPMTHKQETQYF
J gene: TRBJ2-7; D gene: -; V gene: TRBV4-3; clone size: -; CDR3 DNA: TGCGCCAGCAGCCAAGAGGCGGGATTCACCTACGAGCAGTACTTC; CDR3 protein: CASSQEAGFTYEQYF
J gene: TRBJ1-1; D gene: -; V gene: TRBV2; clone size: -; CDR3 DNA: TGTGCCAGCCGGTTTCCGCAGAACACTGAAGCTTTCTTT; CDR3 protein: CASRFPQNTEAFF
J gene: TRBJ1-2; D gene: TRBD1; V gene: TRBV5-4; clone size: few; CDR3 DNA: TGTGCCAGCAGCGAGTTTCTATTGACAGGGGGCTATGGCTACACCTTC; CDR3 protein: CASSEFLLTGGYGYTF
J gene: TRBJ1-3; D gene: -; V gene: TRBV5-4; clone size: -; CDR3 DNA: TGTGCCAGCAGCTTGTCGGGGTTTGGAAACACCATATATTTT; CDR3 protein: CASSLSGFGNTIYF